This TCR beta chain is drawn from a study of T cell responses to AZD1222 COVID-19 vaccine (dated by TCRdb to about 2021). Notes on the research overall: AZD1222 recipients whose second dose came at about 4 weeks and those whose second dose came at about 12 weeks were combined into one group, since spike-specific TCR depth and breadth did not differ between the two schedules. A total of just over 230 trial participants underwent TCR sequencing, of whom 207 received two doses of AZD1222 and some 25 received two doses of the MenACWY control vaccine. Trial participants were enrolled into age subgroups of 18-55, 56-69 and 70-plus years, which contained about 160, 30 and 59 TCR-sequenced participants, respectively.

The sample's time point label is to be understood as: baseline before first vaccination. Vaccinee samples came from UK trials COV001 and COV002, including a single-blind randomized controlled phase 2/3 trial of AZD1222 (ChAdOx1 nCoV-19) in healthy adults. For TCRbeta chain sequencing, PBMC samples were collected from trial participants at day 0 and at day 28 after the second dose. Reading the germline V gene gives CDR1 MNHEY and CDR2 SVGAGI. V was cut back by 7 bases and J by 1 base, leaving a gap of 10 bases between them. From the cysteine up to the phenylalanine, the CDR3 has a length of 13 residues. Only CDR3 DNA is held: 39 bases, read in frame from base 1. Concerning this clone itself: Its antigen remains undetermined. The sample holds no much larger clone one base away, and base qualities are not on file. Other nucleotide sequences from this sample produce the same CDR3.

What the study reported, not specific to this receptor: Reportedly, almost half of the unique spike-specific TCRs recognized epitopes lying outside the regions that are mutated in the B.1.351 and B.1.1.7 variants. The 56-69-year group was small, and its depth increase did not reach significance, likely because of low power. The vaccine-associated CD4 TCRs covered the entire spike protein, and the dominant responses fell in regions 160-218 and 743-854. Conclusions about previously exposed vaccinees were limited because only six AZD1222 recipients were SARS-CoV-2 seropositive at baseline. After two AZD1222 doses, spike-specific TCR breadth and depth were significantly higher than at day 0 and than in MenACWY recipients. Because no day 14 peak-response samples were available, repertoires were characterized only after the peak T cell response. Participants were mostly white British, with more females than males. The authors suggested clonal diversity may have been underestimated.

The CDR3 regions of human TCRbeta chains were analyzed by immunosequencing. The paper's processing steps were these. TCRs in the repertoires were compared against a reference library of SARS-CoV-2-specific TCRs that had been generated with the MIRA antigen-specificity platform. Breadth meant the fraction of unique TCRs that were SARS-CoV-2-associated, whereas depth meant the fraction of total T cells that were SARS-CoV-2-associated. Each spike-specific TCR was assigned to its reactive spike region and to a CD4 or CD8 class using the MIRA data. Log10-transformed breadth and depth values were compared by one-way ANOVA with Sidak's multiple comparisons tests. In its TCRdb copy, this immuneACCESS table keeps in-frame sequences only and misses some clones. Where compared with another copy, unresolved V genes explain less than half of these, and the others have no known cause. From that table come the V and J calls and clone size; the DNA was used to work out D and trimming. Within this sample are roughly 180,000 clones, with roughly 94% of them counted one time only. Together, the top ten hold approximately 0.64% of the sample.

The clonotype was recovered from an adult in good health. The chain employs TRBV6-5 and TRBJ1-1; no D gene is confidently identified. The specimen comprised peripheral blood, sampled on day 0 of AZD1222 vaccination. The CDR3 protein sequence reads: CASTRRGNTEAFF. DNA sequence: TGTGCCAGCACCCGACGGGGGAACACTGAAGCTTTCTTT.